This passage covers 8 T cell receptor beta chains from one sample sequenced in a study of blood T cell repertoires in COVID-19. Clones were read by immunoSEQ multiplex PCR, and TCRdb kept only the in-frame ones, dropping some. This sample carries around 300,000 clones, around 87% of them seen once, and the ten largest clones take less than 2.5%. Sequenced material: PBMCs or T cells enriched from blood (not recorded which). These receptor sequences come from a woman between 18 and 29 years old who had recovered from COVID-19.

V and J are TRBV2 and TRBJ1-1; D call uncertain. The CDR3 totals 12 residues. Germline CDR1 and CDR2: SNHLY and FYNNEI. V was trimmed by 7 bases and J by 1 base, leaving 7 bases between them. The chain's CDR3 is CASIGPNTEAFF. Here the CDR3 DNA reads TGTGCCAGCATTGGGCCGAACACTGAAGCTTTCTTT.

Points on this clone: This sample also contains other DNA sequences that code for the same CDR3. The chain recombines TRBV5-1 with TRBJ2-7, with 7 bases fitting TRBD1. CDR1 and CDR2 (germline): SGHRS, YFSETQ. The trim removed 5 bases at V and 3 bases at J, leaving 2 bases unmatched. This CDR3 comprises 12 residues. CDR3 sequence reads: CASSRDSYEQYF. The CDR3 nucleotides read TGCGCCAGCAGTCGGGACAGCTACGAGCAGTACTTC. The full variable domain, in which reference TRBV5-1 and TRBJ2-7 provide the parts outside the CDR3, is KAGVTQTPRYLIKTRGQQVTLSCSPISGHRSVSWYQQTPGQGLQFLFEYFSETQRNKGNFPGRFSGRQFSNSRSEMNVSTLELGDSALYLCASSRDSYEQYFGPGTRLTVT.

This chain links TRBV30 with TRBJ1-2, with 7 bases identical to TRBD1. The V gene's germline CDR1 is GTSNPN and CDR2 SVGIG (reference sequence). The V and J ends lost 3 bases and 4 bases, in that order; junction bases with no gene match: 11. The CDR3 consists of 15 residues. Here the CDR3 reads CAWRAGTVTIYGYTF. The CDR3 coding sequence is TGTGCCTGGAGGGCCGGGACAGTAACTATCTATGGCTACACCTTC.

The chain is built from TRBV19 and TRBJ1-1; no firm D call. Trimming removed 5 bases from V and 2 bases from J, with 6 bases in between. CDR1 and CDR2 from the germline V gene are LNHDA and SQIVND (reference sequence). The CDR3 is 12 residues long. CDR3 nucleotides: TGTGCCAGTAGTGTTATAAACACTGAAGCTTTCTTT. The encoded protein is CASSVINTEAFF.

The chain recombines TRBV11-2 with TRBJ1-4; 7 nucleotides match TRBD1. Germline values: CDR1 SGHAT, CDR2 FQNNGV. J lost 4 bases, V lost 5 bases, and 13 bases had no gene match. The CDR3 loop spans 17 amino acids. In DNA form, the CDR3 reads TGTGCCAGCAGCCCGAGGGGGCAGGGGATAGATAATGAAAAACTGTTTTTT. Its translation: CASSPRGQGIDNEKLFF.

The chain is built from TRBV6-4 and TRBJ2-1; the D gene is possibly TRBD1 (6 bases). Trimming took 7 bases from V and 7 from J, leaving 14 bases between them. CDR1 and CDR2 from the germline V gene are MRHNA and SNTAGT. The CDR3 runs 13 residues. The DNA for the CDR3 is TGTGCCAGCAAAACCTCCCAGGGGAATGAGCAGTTCTTC. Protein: CASKTSQGNEQFF.

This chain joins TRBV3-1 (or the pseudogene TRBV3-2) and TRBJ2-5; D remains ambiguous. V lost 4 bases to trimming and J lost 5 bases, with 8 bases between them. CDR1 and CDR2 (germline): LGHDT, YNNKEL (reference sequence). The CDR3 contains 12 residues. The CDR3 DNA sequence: TGTGCCAGCAGCCCGGCCAGGGAGACCCAGTACTTC. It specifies CASSPARETQYF.

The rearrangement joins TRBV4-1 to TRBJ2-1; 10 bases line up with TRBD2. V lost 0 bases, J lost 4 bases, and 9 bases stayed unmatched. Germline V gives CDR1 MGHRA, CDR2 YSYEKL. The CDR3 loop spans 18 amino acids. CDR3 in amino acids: CASSQDGSGGPVYNEQFF. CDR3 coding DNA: TGCGCCAGCAGCCAAGATGGTAGCGGGGGGCCAGTATACAATGAGCAGTTCTTC.